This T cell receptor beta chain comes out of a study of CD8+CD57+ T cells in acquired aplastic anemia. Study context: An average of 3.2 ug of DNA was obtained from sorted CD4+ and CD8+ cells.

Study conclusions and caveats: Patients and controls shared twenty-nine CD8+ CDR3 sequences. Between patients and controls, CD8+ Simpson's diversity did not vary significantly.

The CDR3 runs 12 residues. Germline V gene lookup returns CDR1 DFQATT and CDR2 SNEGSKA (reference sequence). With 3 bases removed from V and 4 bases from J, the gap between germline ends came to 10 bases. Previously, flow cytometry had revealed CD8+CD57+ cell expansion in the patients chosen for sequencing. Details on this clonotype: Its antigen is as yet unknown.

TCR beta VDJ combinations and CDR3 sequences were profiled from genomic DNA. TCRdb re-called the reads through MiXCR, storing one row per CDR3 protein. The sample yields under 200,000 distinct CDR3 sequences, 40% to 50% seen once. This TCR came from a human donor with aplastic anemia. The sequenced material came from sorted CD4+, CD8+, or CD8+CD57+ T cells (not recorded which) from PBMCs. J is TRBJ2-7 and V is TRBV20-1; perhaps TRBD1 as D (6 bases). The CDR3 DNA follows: TGCAGTGCTAGGGGGGCATTATACGAGCAGTACTTC. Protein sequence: CSARGALYEQYF.